This TCR beta chain was retrieved from a study of OX40 agonist ivuxolimab in advanced cancers. Study in general: There were three patients with partial responses, one having hepatocellular carcinoma and two cutaneous melanoma. Study-level results: At 0.1 to 3.0 mg/kg and by week 6, CD4+ and CD8+ T cells in the blood had expanded clonally.

The CDR3 loop spans 15 amino acids. V lost 5 bases and J lost 3; bases outside the gene matches: 6. CDR1 is SEHNR and CDR2 is FQNEAQ in the germline V gene (reference sequence). Clones were sequenced by immunoSEQ multiplex PCR, and TCRdb holds only the in-frame ones, with some missing. This table holds about 58,000 clones, approximately 86% found once. This clone was counted once. Antigen specificity is unknown. Specimen: CD4+ or CD8+ T cells sorted from blood, collected in a trial of the OX40 agonist ivuxolimab. The sequence was collected from an adult with an advanced solid tumor such as melanoma, head and neck, liver or kidney cancer. The chain carries TRBV7-9 and TRBJ1-4; TRBD1 agrees at 7 bases. Written as DNA, the CDR3 is TGTGCCAGCAGCGAGGGGACAGCCCCTAATGAAAAACTGTTTTTT. Amino acid sequence: CASSEGTAPNEKLFF.